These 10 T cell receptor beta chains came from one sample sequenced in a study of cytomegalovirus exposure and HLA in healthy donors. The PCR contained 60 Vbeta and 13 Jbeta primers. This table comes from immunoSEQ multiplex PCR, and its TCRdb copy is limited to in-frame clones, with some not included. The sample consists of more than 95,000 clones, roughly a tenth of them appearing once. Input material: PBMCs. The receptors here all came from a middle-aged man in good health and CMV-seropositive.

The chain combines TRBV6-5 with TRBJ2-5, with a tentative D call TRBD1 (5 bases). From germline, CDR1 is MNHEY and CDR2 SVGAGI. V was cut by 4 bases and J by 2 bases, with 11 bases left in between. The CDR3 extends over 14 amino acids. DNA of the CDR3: TGTGCCAGCAGTTCAGGGATGGAGCAAGAGACCCAGTACTTC. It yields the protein CASSSGMEQETQYF.

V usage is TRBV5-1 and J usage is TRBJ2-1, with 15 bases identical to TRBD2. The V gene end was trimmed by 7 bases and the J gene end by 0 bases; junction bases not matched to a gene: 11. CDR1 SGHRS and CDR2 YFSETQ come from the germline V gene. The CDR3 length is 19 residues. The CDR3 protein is CASRAPGLAGGLSYNEQFF. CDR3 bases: TGCGCCAGCCGAGCCCCGGGACTAGCGGGAGGTCTCTCCTACAATGAGCAGTTCTTC.

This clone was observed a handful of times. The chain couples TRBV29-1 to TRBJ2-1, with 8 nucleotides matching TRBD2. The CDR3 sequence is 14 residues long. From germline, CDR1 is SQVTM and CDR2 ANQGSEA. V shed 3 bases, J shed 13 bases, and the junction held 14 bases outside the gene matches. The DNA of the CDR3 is TGCAGCGTTGATCCGACTAGCGACCCGACCGGACAGTTCTTC. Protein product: CSVDPTSDPTGQFF.

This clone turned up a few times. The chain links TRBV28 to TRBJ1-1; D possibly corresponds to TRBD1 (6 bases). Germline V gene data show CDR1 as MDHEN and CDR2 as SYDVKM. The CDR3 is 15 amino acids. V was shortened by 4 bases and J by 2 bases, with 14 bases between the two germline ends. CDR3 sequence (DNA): TGTGCCAGCAGTTCTGCCTCGGGACAAAACACTGAAGCTTTCTTT. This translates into CASSSASGQNTEAFF.

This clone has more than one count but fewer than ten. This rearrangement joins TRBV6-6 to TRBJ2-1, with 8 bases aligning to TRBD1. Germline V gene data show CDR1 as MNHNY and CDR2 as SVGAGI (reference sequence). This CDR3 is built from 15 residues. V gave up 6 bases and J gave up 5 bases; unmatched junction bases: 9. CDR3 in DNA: TGTGCCAGCAGAGCACAGGGGGTTTTCGACAATGAGCAGTTCTTC. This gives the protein CASRAQGVFDNEQFF.

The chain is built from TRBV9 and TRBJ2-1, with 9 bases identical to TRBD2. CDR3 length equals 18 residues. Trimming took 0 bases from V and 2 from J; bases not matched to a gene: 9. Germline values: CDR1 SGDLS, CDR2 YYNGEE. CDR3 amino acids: CASSVGLAEALTYNEQFF. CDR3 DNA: TGTGCCAGCAGCGTAGGACTAGCGGAGGCCCTTACCTACAATGAGCAGTTCTTC.

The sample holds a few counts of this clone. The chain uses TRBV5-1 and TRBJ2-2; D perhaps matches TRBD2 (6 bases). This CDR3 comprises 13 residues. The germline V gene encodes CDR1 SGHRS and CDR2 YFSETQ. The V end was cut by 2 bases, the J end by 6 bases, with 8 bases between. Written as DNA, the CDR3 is TGCGCCAGCAGCTTTGGGGAGGCCGGGGAGCTGTTTTTT. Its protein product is CASSFGEAGELFF.

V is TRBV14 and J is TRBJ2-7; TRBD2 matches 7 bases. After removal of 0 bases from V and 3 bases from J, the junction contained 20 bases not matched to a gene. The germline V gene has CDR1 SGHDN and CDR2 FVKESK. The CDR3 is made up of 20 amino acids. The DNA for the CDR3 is TGTGCCAGCAGCCAAGATTGGGCTAGCGGAACGCCACCTTCATTCTACGAGCAGTACTTC. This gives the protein CASSQDWASGTPPSFYEQYF.

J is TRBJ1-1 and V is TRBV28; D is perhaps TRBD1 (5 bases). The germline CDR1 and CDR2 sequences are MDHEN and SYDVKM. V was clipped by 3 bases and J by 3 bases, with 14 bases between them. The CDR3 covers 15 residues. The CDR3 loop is CASSFHQGFDTEAFF. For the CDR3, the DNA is TGTGCCAGCAGTTTTCACCAGGGATTTGACACTGAAGCTTTCTTT.

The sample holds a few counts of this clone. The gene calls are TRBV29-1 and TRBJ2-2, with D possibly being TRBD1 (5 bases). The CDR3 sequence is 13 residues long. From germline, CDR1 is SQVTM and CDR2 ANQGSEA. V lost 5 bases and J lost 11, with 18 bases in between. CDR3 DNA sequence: TGCAGCGTTCTTAGCAGGGCGGTTGGTGAGCTGTTTTTT. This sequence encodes CSVLSRAVGELFF.